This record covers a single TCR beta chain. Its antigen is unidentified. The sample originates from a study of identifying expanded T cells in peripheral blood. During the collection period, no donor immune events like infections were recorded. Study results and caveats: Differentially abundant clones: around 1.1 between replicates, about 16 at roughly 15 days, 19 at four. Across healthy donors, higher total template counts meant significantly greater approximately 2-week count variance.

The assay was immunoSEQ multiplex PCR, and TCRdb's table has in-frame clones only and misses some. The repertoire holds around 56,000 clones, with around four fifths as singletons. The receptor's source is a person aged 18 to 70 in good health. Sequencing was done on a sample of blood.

CDR3 in amino acids: CASSPSVRIPRDTEAFF. DNA for the CDR3: TGTGCCAGTAGTCCCTCTGTCAGAATACCGCGGGACACTGAAGCTTTCTTT. This chain uses TRBV19 with TRBJ1-1; no reliable D call. Trimming left V 5 bases short and J 3 bases short, with 22 bases between. This CDR3 contains 17 residues. Germline V gene sequence: CDR1 LNHDA, CDR2 SQIVND (reference sequence). Full variable domain (remainder filled in from reference TRBV19 and TRBJ1-1): DGGITQSPKYLFRKEGQNVTLSCEQNLNHDAMYWYRQDPGQGLRLIYYSQIVNDFQKGDIAEGYSVSREKKESFPLTVTSAQKNPTAFYLCASSPSVRIPRDTEAFFGQGTRLTVV.